This TCR beta chain is drawn from a study of cytomegalovirus exposure and HLA in healthy donors. Overall study results and limits: V- and J-gene trimming in TCR beta was tied to a missense DCLRE1C variant by an analysis performed later. A list of around 150 TCR beta chains associated with cytomegalovirus was given. As a later analysis showed, several of the most significant clusters appeared to be linked to common viral pathogens.

Germline V gene lookup returns CDR1 LNHDA and CDR2 SQIVND (reference sequence). J lost 8 bases, V lost 1 base, and 8 bases had no gene match. The CDR3 is made up of 15 amino acids. PCR employed 60 Vbeta and 13 Jbeta primers. Generated by immunoSEQ multiplex PCR, the TCRdb table keeps only in-frame clones and is missing some. The sample contains 90,000 to 140,000 clones, under 85% of which appear only once. Worth noting for this clone: The antigen remains unidentified.

Sequenced material: PBMCs. This chain uses TRBV19 with TRBJ2-1; 7 nucleotides line up with TRBD2. The sequence came from a man aged 40-49 years in good health and CMV-seronegative. Here the CDR3 reads CASSIGSGKGYEQFF. CDR3 DNA: TGTGCCAGTAGTATAGGGAGCGGGAAAGGGTATGAGCAGTTCTTC.